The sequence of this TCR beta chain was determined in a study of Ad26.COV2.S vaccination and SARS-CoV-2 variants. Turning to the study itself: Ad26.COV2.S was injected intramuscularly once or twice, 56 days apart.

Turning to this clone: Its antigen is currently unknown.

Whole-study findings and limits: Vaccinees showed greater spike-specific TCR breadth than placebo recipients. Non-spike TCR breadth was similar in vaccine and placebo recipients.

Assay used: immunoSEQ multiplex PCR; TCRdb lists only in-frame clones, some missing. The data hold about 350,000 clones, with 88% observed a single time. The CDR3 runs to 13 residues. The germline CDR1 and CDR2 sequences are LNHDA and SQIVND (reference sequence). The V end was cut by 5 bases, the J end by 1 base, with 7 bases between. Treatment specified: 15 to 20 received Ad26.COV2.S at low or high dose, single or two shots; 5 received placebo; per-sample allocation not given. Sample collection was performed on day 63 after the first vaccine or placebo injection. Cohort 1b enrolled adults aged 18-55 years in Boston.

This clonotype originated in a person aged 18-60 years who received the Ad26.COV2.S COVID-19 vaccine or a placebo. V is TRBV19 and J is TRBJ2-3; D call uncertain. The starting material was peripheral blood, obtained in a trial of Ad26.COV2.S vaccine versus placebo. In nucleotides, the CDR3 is TGTGCCAGTAGTCTAGTTCGCACAGATACGCAGTATTTT. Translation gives CASSLVRTDTQYF.